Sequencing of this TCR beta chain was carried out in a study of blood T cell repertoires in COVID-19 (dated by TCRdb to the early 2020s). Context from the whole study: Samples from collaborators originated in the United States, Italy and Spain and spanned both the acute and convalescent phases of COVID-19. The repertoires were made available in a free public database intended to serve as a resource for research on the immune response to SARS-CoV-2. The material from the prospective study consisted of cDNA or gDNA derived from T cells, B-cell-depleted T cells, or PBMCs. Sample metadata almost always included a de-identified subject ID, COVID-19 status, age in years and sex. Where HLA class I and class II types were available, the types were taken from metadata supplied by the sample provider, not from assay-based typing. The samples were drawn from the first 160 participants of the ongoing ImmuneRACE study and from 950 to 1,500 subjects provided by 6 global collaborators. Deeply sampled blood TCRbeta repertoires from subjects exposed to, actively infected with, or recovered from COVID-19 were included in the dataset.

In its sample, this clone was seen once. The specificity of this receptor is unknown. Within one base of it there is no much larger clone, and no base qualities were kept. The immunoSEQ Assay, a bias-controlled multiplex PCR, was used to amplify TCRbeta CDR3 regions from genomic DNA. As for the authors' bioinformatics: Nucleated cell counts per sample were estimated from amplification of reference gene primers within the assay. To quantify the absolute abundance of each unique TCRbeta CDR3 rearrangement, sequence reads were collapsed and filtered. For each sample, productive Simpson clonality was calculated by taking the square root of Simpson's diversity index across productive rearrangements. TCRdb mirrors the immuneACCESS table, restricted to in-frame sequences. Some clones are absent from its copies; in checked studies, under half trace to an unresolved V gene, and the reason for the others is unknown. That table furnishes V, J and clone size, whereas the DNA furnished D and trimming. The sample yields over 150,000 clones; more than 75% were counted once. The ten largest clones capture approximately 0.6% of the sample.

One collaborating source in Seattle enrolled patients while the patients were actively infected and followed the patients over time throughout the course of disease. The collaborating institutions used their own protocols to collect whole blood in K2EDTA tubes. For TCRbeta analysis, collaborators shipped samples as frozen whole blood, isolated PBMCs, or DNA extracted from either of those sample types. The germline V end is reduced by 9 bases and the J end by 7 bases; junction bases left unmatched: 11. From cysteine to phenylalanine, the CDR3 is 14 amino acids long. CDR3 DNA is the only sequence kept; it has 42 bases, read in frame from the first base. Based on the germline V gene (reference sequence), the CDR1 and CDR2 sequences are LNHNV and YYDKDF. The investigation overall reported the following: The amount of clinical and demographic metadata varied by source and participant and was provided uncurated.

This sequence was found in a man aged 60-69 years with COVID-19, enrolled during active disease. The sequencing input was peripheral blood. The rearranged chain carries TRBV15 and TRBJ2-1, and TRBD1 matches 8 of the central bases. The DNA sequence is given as TGTGCCACGCGAGACAGGGGCCGGGGGAATGAGCAGTTCTTC. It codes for CATRDRGRGNEQFF.